The 15 T cell receptor beta chains listed next were all sequenced from one sample in a study of cytomegalovirus exposure and HLA in healthy donors. Primers for the PCR totalled 60 Vbeta and 13 Jbeta. The repertoire was sequenced with immunoSEQ multiplex PCR; TCRdb's copy has only in-frame clones and lacks some. The sample yields about 190,000 clones, around 84% seen once. The sequenced material came from PBMCs. The receptors were gathered from a man aged 35-49 years in good health and CMV-seropositive.

The chain has TRBV19 and TRBJ2-1; no reliable D call. The CDR3 has 11 residues. Trimming cost V 3 bases and J 12 bases, with 9 bases left between them. The V gene's germline CDR1 is LNHDA and CDR2 SQIVND (reference sequence). The CDR3 spells CASSITKLQFF. In nucleotides, the CDR3 is TGTGCCAGTAGTATCACAAAATTGCAGTTCTTC.

The gene calls are TRBV4-1 and TRBJ2-7, with TRBD1 matching over 10 bases. Germline V CDR1 and CDR2: MGHRA, YSYEKL. The CDR3 length is 15 residues. V shed 4 bases and J 6 bases; nucleotides not matched to a gene: 9. This chain's CDR3 is CASSRGQGVTSEQYF. The DNA of the CDR3 is TGCGCCAGCAGCCGAGGACAGGGGGTCACCTCCGAGCAGTACTTC.

The chain recombines TRBV25-1 with TRBJ2-1, with TRBD2 matching over 8 bases. Per germline, CDR1 MGHDK and CDR2 SYGVNS. The junction had 14 bases not matched to a gene; V was cut back by 3 bases and J by 10 bases. This CDR3 spans 16 amino acids. The CDR3 sequence: CASSEGGGSSGFEQFF. In nucleotides, the CDR3 is TGTGCCAGCAGTGAGGGCGGGGGGAGCAGCGGGTTCGAGCAGTTCTTC.

The chain carries TRBV6-5 and TRBJ1-2; D possibly corresponds to TRBD1 (5 bases). Germline V gene lookup returns CDR1 MNHEY and CDR2 SVGAGI. This CDR3 region has 13 residues. V lost 6 bases and J 2 bases, leaving 10 bases between the germline ends. The CDR3 is CASRGRLNYGYTF. The CDR3 DNA reads as TGTGCCAGCAGGGGGCGCTTAAACTATGGCTACACCTTC.

This clone was seen just once. The CDR3 reads CASSFSASGYNEQFF. In DNA form, the CDR3 reads TGTGCCAGCAGCTTTAGTGCTAGCGGTTACAATGAGCAGTTCTTC. The rearrangement uses TRBV7-2 and TRBJ2-1; 7 bases fit TRBD2. The V gene's germline CDR1 is SGHTA and CDR2 FQGNSA. V shed 3 bases, J shed 4 bases, and the junction held 6 bases outside the gene matches. The CDR3 contains 15 residues.

As regards this clone: At one boundary the junction diverges from the germline segment, which might be a read error. V is TRBV5-1 and J is TRBJ2-6; D might be TRBD2 (5 bases). Germline V CDR1 and CDR2: SGHRS, YFSETQ. The CDR3 has 17 amino acids. The CDR3 nucleotides read TGCGCCAGCAGCTTGGGGTCCGGCGGGTCTGGAGCCAACGTCCTGACTTTC. It yields the protein CASSLGSGGSGANVLTF.

The V gene is TRBV7-9, the J gene TRBJ2-5, with TRBD2 matching over 10 bases. CDR1 and CDR2 from the germline V gene are SEHNR and FQNEAQ (reference sequence). The V gene end was trimmed by 5 bases and the J gene end by 5 bases; junction bases not matched to a gene: 8. This CDR3 comprises 15 residues. The CDR3 sequence: CASSRSGGAAETQYF. CDR3 bases: TGTGCCAGCAGCCGGAGCGGGGGGGCCGCCGAGACCCAGTACTTC.

The chain is built from TRBV6-6 and TRBJ2-7, with TRBD1 matching 7 bases. The germline CDR1 and CDR2 sequences are MNHNY and SVGAGI (reference sequence). V lost 8 bases, J lost 2 bases, and 9 bases stayed unmatched. CDR3 size: 14 residues. DNA for the CDR3: TGTGCCAGCCAACTGACAGGGACCACCTACGAGCAGTACTTC. Translating gives CASQLTGTTYEQYF.

This sequence joins TRBV7-8 and TRBJ2-1; 11 bases agree with TRBD2. V lost 5 bases and J lost 2; bases outside the gene matches: 11. Germline CDR1 SGHVS, CDR2 FQNEAQ. The CDR3 has 18 amino acids. The CDR3 region has the DNA TGTGCCAGCAGCCCCGGCTGGGTTAGCGGGGGGGCCTACAATGAGCAGTTCTTC. Encoded protein: CASSPGWVSGGAYNEQFF.

The chain uses TRBV12-5 and TRBJ2-5; D not resolved. From germline, CDR1 is LGHNT and CDR2 FRNRAP. The CDR3 is 14 residues long. The V gene lost 0 bases and the J gene lost 4 bases, with 9 bases spanning the gap. CDR3 coding DNA: TGTGCTAGTGGTTTGGTACTGTCAGGAGAGACCCAGTACTTC. Its translation is CASGLVLSGETQYF.

CDR3 bases: TGCAGCGTGGCGACAGGGGGCCTAGAGACCCAGTACTTC. Translating it yields CSVATGGLETQYF. The chain uses TRBV29-1 and TRBJ2-5; 10 bases map to TRBD1. The CDR3 consists of 13 residues. Germline V gene sequence: CDR1 SQVTM, CDR2 ANQGSEA. The V segment lost 6 bases and the J segment 4 bases; nucleotides outside the gene matches: 5.

This clone appeared once. The chain couples TRBV10-2 to TRBJ1-2; possible D gene TRBD1, 5 bases. Trimming shortened V by 2 bases and J by 6 bases, and 19 bases separated the two germline ends. From germline, CDR1 is WSHSY and CDR2 SAAADI. The CDR3 is 16 amino acids. CDR3 in amino acids: CASSEEGPWGGDGYTF. CDR3 sequence (DNA): TGCGCCAGCAGTGAGGAGGGCCCGTGGGGAGGGGATGGCTACACCTTC.

The J gene is TRBJ1-2, the V gene TRBV5-4, with D perhaps matching TRBD1 (6 bases). The CDR3 loop spans 17 amino acids. Trimming stripped 0 bases from V and 5 bases from J, with 20 bases between. Germline CDR1 SGHNT, CDR2 YYREEE (reference sequence). CDR3 loop: CASSLAFLSVQGYGYTF. The CDR3 bases are TGTGCCAGCAGCTTGGCCTTTTTGTCTGTCCAGGGGTATGGCTACACCTTC. The whole variable domain, filled in from reference TRBV5-4 and TRBJ1-2, reads ETGVTQSPTHLIKTRGQQVTLRCSSQSGHNTVSWYQQALGQGPQFIFQYYREEENGRGNFPPRFSGLQFPNYSSELNVNALELDDSALYLCASSLAFLSVQGYGYTFGSGTRLTVV.

The rearrangement joins TRBV9 to TRBJ1-3; D call uncertain. The CDR3 runs to 15 residues. V dropped 4 bases and J dropped 0 bases, with 11 bases sitting between them. CDR1 SGDLS and CDR2 YYNGEE come from the germline V gene. The CDR3 here is CASSPRTDSGNTIYF. As DNA, the CDR3 is TGTGCCAGCAGCCCCCGGACTGACTCTGGAAACACCATATATTTT.

V gene TRBV11-2 combines with J gene TRBJ2-7, with 7 positions matching TRBD1. J gave up 6 bases and V 1 base, and 6 bases lay outside the gene matches. Germline assignment: CDR1 SGHAT and CDR2 FQNNGV. CDR3 length equals 14 residues. CDR3 amino acids: CASSLGPRTGEQYF. CDR3 DNA: TGTGCCAGCAGCTTAGGCCCCCGGACAGGCGAGCAGTACTTC.